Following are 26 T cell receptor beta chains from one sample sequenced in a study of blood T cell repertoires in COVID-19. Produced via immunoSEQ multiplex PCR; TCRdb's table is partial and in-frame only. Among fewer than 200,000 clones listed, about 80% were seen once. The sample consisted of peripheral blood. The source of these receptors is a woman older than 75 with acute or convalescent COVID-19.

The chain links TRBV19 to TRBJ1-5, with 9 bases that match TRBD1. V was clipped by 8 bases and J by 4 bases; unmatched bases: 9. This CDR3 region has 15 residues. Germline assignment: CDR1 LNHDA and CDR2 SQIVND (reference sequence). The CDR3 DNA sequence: TGTGCCAGTTGCCGGGACAGGGTGCCGAATCAGCCCCAGCATTTT. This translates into CASCRDRVPNQPQHF.

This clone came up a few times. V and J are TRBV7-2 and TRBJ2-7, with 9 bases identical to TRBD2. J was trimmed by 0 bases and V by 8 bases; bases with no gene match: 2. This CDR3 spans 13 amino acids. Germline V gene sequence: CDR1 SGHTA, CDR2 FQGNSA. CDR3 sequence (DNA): TGTGCCAGCCAAGCGGGAGGCTCCTACGAGCAGTACTTC. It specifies CASQAGGSYEQYF.

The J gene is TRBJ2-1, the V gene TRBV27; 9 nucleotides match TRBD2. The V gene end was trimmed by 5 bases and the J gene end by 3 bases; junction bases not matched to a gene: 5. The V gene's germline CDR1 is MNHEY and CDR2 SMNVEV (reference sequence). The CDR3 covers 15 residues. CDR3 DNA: TGTGCCAGCAGTAGAAGCGGGGGGTTCTACAATGAGCAGTTCTTC. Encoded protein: CASSRSGGFYNEQFF.

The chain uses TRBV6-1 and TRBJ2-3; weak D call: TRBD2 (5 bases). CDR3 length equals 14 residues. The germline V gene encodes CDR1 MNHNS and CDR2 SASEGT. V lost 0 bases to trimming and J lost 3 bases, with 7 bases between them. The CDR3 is CASSEALATDTQYF. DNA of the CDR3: TGTGCCAGCAGTGAAGCGCTAGCAACAGATACGCAGTATTTT.

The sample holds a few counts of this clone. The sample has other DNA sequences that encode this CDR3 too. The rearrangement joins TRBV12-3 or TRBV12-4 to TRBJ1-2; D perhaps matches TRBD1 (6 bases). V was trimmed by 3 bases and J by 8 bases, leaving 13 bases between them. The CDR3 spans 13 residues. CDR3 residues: CASSFRGGNGYTF. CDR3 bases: TGTGCCAGCAGTTTTCGAGGGGGTAACGGCTACACCTTC.

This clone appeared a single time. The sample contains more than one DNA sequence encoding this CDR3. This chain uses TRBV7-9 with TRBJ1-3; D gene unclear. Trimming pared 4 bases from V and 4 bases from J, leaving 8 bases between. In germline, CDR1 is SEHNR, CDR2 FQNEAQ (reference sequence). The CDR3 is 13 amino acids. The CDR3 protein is CASSSLSGNTIYF. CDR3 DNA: TGTGCCAGCAGCTCCCTTTCGGGAAACACCATATATTTT.

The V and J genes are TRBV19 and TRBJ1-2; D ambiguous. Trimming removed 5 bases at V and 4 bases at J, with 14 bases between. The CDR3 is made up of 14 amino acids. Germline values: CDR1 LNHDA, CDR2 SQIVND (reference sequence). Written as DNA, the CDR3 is TGTGCCAGTAGTGAACTTTCAGGATCCTATGGCTACACCTTC. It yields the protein CASSELSGSYGYTF.

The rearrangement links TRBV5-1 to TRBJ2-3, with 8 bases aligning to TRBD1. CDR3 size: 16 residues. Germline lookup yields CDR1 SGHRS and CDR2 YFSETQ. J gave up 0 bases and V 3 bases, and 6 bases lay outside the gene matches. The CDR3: CASSSEGQASTDTQYF. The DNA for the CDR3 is TGCGCCAGCAGCTCCGAGGGACAGGCGAGCACAGATACGCAGTATTTT. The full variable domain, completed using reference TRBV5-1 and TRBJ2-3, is KAGVTQTPRYLIKTRGQQVTLSCSPISGHRSVSWYQQTPGQGLQFLFEYFSETQRNKGNFPGRFSGRQFSNSRSEMNVSTLELGDSALYLCASSSEGQASTDTQYFGPGTRLTVL.

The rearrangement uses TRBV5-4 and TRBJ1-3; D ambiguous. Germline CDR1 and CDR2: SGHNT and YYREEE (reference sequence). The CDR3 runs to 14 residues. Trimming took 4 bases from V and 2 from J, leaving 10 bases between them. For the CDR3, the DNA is TGTGCCAGCAGCGGTGAGAGGACTGGAAACACCATATATTTT. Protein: CASSGERTGNTIYF. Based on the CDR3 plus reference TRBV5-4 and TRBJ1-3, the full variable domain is ETGVTQSPTHLIKTRGQQVTLRCSSQSGHNTVSWYQQALGQGPQFIFQYYREEENGRGNFPPRFSGLQFPNYSSELNVNALELDDSALYLCASSGERTGNTIYFGEGSWLTVV.

Here the CDR3 DNA reads TGCGCCAGCATTGGTATAGGGGGCAACACTGAAGCTTTCTTT. It is translated as CASIGIGGNTEAFF. The chain links TRBV4-1 to TRBJ1-1; 7 positions agree with TRBD1. The CDR3 is 14 amino acids. The ends lost 7 bases at V and 2 bases at J; junction bases unmatched: 7. Germline V gene data show CDR1 as MGHRA and CDR2 as YSYEKL.

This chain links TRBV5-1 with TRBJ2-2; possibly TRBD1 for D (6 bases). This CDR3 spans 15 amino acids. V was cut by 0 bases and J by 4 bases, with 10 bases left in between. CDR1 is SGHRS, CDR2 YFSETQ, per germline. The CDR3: CASSLEQGGTGELFF. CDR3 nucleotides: TGCGCCAGCAGCTTGGAACAGGGCGGCACCGGGGAGCTGTTTTTT.

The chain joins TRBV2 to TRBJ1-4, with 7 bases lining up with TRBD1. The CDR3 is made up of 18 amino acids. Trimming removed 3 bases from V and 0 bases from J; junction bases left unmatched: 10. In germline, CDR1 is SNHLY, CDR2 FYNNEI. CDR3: CASSDPGQRLATNEKLFF. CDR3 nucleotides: TGTGCCAGCAGTGATCCGGGACAGAGACTAGCAACTAATGAAAAACTGTTTTTT.

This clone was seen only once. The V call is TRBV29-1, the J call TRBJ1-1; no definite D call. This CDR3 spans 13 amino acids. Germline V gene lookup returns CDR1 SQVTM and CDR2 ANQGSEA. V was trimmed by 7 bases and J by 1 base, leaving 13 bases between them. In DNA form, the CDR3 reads TGCAGCGGGTGGCGGCCTGAGAACACTGAAGCTTTCTTT. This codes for CSGWRPENTEAFF.

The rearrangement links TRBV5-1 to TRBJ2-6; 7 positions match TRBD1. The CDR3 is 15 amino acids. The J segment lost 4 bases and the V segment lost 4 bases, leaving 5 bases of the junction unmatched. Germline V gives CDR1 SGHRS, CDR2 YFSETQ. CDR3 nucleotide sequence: TGCGCCAGCAGCGCATCAGGGGGAGGGGCCAACGTCCTGACTTTC. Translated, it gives CASSASGGGANVLTF.

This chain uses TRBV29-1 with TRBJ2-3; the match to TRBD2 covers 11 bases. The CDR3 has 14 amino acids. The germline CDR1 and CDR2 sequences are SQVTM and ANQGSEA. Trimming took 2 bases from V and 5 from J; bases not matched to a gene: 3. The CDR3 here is CSVEWLAGGDTQYF. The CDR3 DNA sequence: TGCAGCGTTGAATGGCTAGCGGGGGGAGATACGCAGTATTTT.

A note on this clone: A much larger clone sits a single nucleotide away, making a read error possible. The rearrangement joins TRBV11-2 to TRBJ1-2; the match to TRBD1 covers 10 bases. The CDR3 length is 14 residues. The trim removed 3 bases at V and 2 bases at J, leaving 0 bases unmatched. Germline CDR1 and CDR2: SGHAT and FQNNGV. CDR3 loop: CASSLGQGNYGYTF. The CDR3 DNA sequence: TGTGCCAGCAGCTTGGGACAGGGGAACTATGGCTACACCTTC.

In DNA, the CDR3 is TGTGCCAGCAGATCTACAGACCCTGGGGCCAACGTCCTGACTTTC. Encoded protein: CASRSTDPGANVLTF. The V gene is TRBV6-5, the J gene TRBJ2-6, with D unclear. CDR1 and CDR2 (germline): MNHEY, SVGAGI. This CDR3 is 15 amino acids long. Trimming shortened V by 6 bases and J by 2 bases, and 11 bases separated the two germline ends.

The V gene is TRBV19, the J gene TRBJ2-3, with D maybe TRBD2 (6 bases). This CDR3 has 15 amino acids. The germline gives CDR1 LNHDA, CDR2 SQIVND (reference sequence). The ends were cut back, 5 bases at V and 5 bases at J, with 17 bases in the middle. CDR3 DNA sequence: TGTGCCAGTAGTGTGACTAGTTTAGACGGAGATACGCAGTATTTT. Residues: CASSVTSLDGDTQYF.

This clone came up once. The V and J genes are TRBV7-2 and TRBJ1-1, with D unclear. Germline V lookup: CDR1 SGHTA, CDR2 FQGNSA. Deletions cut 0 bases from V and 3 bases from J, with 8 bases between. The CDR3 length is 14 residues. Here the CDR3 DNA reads TGTGCCAGCAGCTTAGCACGGCAGGACACTGAAGCTTTCTTT. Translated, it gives CASSLARQDTEAFF.

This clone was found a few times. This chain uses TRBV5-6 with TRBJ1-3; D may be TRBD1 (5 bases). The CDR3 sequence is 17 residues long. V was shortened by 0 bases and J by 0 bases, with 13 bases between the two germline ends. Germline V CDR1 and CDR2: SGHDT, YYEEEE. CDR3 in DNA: TGTGCCAGCAGCTTGGAAGGGGCCCGCTACTCTGGAAACACCATATATTTT. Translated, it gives CASSLEGARYSGNTIYF.

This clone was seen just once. The CDR3 spells CASSQDRSSYEQYF. The CDR3 DNA follows: TGTGCCAGTTCTCAGGACAGGTCCTCCTACGAGCAGTACTTC. The J gene is TRBJ2-7, the V gene TRBV19, with 7 bases lining up with TRBD1. The trim removed 8 bases at V and 0 bases at J, leaving 7 bases unmatched. Germline CDR1 is LNHDA and CDR2 is SQIVND (reference sequence). This CDR3 region has 14 residues.

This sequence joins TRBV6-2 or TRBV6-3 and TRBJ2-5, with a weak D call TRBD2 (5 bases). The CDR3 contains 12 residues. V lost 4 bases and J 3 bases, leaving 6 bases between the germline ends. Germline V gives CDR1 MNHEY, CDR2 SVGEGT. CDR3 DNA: TGTGCCAGCAGTTCCGGGGAAGAGACCCAGTACTTC. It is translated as CASSSGEETQYF.

The CDR3 spells CAWGDRADTEAFF. For the CDR3, the DNA is TGTGCCTGGGGGGACAGGGCGGACACTGAAGCTTTCTTT. The chain joins TRBV30 to TRBJ1-1; 9 bases agree with TRBD1. This CDR3 spans 13 amino acids. Germline V gene data show CDR1 as GTSNPN and CDR2 as SVGIG (reference sequence). The ends lost 5 bases at V and 3 bases at J; junction bases unmatched: 4.

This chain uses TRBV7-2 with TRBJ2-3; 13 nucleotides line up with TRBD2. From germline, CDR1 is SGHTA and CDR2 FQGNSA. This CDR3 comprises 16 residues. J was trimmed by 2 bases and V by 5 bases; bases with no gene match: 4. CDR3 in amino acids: CASSRTSGGYTDTQYF. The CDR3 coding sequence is TGTGCCAGCAGCCGGACTAGCGGGGGCTACACAGATACGCAGTATTTT.

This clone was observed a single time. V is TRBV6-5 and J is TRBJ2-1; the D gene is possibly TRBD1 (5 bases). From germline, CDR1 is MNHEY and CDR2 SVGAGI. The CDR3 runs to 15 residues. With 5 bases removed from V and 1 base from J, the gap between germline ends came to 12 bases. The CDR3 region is CASSPGHLSYNEQFF. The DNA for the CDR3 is TGTGCCAGCAGTCCAGGACACCTGTCCTACAATGAGCAGTTCTTC.

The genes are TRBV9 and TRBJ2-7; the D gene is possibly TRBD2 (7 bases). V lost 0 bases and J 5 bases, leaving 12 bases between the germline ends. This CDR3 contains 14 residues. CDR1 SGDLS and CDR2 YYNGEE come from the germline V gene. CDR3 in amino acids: CASSVAGGANEQYF. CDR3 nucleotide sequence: TGTGCCAGCAGCGTAGCGGGGGGCGCCAACGAGCAGTACTTC.